This TCR beta chain was sequenced for a study of response to subunit inactivated influenza vaccine. The CDR3 spans 12 residues. V shed 1 base and J shed 7 bases, with 9 bases lying between them. CDR1 and CDR2 (germline): DFQATT, SNEGSKA (reference sequence). A single record per CDR3 protein comes from TCRdb applying MiXCR to the RT-PCR reads. Here the sample spans a few hundred thousand distinct CDR3 sequences, over 9% being singletons. These data were also reused for a study on T cells expressing NK-cell markers. That source adds: Libraries used 5'RACE template switching adding universal primer site and UMIs. All TCR beta repertoires analysed originated from sorted CD3+CD56+NKG2C+, CD3+CD56+NKG2C- and CD3+CD56-NKG2C+ T cells. Sequencing covered eight donors, seven HCMV-seropositive and one seronegative. Restriction of sorting to alpha-beta TCR T cells was accomplished in several experiments using an anti-gamma-delta TCR antibody. In six donors, dominant NKG2C+ clonotypes were roughly 1.0-8% of CD8+ T cells.

The J gene is TRBJ2-3, the V gene TRBV20-1, with a possible D match to TRBD2 (6 bases). The sequences come from PBMCs from blood, collected on the day of vaccination. The receptor was isolated from a man aged 45 to 65 who received an inactivated influenza vaccine. The CDR3, as DNA: TGCAGTGCTAGAGGGGAGGCGTATACGCAGTATTTT. It specifies CSARGEAYTQYF.